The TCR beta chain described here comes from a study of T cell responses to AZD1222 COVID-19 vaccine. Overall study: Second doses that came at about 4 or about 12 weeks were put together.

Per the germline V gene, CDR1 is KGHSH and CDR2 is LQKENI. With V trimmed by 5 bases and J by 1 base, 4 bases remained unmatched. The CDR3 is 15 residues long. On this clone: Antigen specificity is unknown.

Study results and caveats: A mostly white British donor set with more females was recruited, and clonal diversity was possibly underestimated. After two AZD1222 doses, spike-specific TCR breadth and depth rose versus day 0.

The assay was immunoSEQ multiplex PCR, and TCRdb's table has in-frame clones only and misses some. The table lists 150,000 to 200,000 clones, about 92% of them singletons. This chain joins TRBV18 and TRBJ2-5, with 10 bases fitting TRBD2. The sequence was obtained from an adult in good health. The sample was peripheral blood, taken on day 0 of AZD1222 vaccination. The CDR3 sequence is CASSEASGGQETQYF. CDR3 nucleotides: TGTGCCAGCTCAGAAGCTAGCGGGGGCCAAGAGACCCAGTACTTC.